The next 21 T cell receptor beta chains were all read from a single sample in a study of cytomegalovirus exposure and HLA in healthy donors. PCR employed 60 Vbeta and 13 Jbeta primers. Assay used: immunoSEQ multiplex PCR; TCRdb lists only in-frame clones, some missing. The sample has some 140,000 clones, roughly 85% seen once. Sequencing was done on a sample of PBMCs. The source of these receptors is a man aged 35 to 55 in good health and CMV-seropositive.

This chain connects TRBV15 to TRBJ1-1; D perhaps matches TRBD1 (6 bases). The V and J ends lost 5 bases and 1 base respectively, with 14 bases between them. This CDR3 has 15 amino acids. Germline-derived CDR1 and CDR2 are LNHNV and YYDKDF (reference sequence). The CDR3 is CATSSSKQGNTEAFF. The CDR3, as DNA: TGTGCCACCAGCTCAAGTAAACAGGGGAACACTGAAGCTTTCTTT.

This clone has only one observation. The chain combines TRBV19 with TRBJ2-7, with TRBD2 identical over 10 bases. CDR3 length equals 15 residues. J gave up 1 base and V 6 bases, and 6 bases lay outside the gene matches. Germline V gene sequence: CDR1 LNHDA, CDR2 SQIVND (reference sequence). The CDR3 DNA reads as TGTGCCAGTAGCCCTAGCGGGAGAGGGTCCTACGAGCAGTACTTC. Translation: CASSPSGRGSYEQYF.

The chain uses TRBV28 and TRBJ1-2; D not certain. V was pared by 6 bases and J by 1 base, with 6 bases between. The CDR3 covers 12 residues. The germline V gene has CDR1 MDHEN and CDR2 SYDVKM. The CDR3 loop reads CASSPFNYGYTF. For the CDR3, the DNA is TGTGCCAGCAGCCCTTTTAACTATGGCTACACCTTC.

This chain joins TRBV2 and TRBJ2-5; 9 bases map to TRBD1. The CDR3 consists of 16 residues. Germline CDR1 SNHLY, CDR2 FYNNEI. Trimming removed 1 base from V and 5 bases from J; junction bases left unmatched: 8. CDR3 sequence: CASSEDGTGSLETQYF. DNA for the CDR3: TGTGCCAGCAGTGAAGATGGGACAGGGTCGCTGGAGACCCAGTACTTC.

The rearrangement uses TRBV30 and TRBJ1-1; D is unclear. With 3 bases removed from V and 5 bases from J, the gap between germline ends came to 19 bases. This CDR3 comprises 15 residues. Germline loops: CDR1 GTSNPN, CDR2 SVGIG (reference sequence). The CDR3 DNA sequence: TGTGCCTGGAGCGCCGGACTACCTGGAGGGACTGAAGCTTTCTTT. It encodes CAWSAGLPGGTEAFF.

This clone appeared once. The chain links TRBV2 to TRBJ2-2; D remains ambiguous. CDR1 is SNHLY, CDR2 FYNNEI, per germline. Trimming took off 2 bases at V and 6 bases at J, with 7 bases between the two ends. There are 13 residues in the CDR3. CDR3 sequence: CASSEIRSGELFF. The CDR3 DNA reads TGTGCCAGCAGTGAAATCCGGTCCGGGGAGCTGTTTTTT.

V gene TRBV20-1 combines with J gene TRBJ2-7; D is ambiguous. Germline-derived CDR1 and CDR2 are DFQATT and SNEGSKA (reference sequence). The CDR3 is made up of 11 amino acids. Trimming pared 4 bases from V and 7 bases from J, leaving 11 bases between. CDR3 region: CSATPRWEQYF. CDR3 DNA: TGCAGTGCTACCCCTAGGTGGGAGCAGTACTTC.

The V gene is TRBV11-2, the J gene TRBJ1-1; D may be TRBD1 (5 bases). Germline V CDR1 and CDR2: SGHAT, FQNNGV. Trimming removed 1 base at V and 1 base at J, with 10 bases between. The CDR3 runs 15 residues. This chain's CDR3 is CASSLARTRNTEAFF. The CDR3 coding sequence is TGTGCCAGCAGCTTAGCACGGACAAGGAACACTGAAGCTTTCTTT.

This clone was seen more than once but under ten times. The chain employs TRBV6-5 and TRBJ1-1; a possible D gene is TRBD1 (5 bases). CDR3 length equals 15 residues. The germline CDR1 and CDR2 sequences are MNHEY and SVGAGI. The V and J ends lost 4 bases and 0 bases respectively, with 12 bases between them. The CDR3 loop is CASSSLGGVNTEAFF. The DNA of the CDR3 is TGTGCCAGCAGTTCCCTCGGGGGGGTGAACACTGAAGCTTTCTTT.

V usage is TRBV5-1 and J usage is TRBJ1-4; TRBD1 is a possible D gene (6 bases). The CDR3 is 12 residues long. V was cut by 4 bases and J by 8 bases, with 9 bases left in between. The germline V gene encodes CDR1 SGHRS and CDR2 YFSETQ. CDR3 residues: CASSAQGEKLFF. CDR3 sequence (DNA): TGCGCCAGCAGCGCCCAGGGGGAAAAACTGTTTTTT.

The rearrangement links TRBV6-1 to TRBJ2-7, with unresolved D. Germline CDR1 MNHNS, CDR2 SASEGT. V was trimmed by 6 bases and J by 0 bases, leaving 9 bases between them. The length of the CDR3 is 13 residues. The chain's CDR3 is CASSETSSYEQYF. The CDR3 bases are TGTGCCAGCAGCGAGACATCCTCCTACGAGCAGTACTTC.

This chain links TRBV15 with TRBJ2-5; 7 nucleotides line up with TRBD2. Germline CDR1 reads LNHNV; CDR2 reads YYDKDF (reference sequence). The CDR3 runs 16 residues. The ends lost 0 bases at V and 2 bases at J; junction bases unmatched: 6. The CDR3 loop reads CATSRDRGVSQETQYF. The CDR3 DNA follows: TGTGCCACCAGCAGAGATCGGGGGGTTAGTCAAGAGACCCAGTACTTC. Full variable domain (outside the CDR3, taken from reference TRBV15 and TRBJ2-5): DAMVIQNPRYQVTQFGKPVTLSCSQTLNHNVMYWYQQKSSQAPKLLFHYYDKDFNNEADTPDNFQSRRPNTSFCFLDIRSPGLGDTAMYLCATSRDRGVSQETQYFGPGTRLLVL.

The V call is TRBV7-8, the J call TRBJ1-4, with D perhaps TRBD1 (6 bases). Germline V gene sequence: CDR1 SGHVS, CDR2 FQNEAQ. V dropped 2 bases and J dropped 3 bases, with 10 bases sitting between them. The CDR3 is 15 residues long. This CDR3 reads CASSLLEGANEKLFF. CDR3 nucleotides: TGTGCCAGCAGCTTACTCGAGGGGGCTAATGAAAAACTGTTTTTT.

This clone was detected a few times. The V gene is TRBV6-6, the J gene TRBJ1-3; no reliable D call. The length of the CDR3 is 15 residues. With 4 bases removed from V and 0 bases from J, the gap between germline ends came to 10 bases. The germline CDR1 and CDR2 sequences are MNHNY and SVGAGI (reference sequence). The CDR3 nucleotides read TGTGCCAGCAGTTGGGGAGGGAGCTCTGGAAACACCATATATTTT. Its protein is CASSWGGSSGNTIYF.

The chain joins TRBV2 to TRBJ2-5; 7 bases fit TRBD2. The V segment lost 4 bases and the J segment 5 bases; nucleotides outside the gene matches: 10. The CDR3 is 15 amino acids. The germline V gene has CDR1 SNHLY and CDR2 FYNNEI. CDR3 DNA: TGTGCCAGCAGTGCGGTTGCGGGAGAGGTGGAGACCCAGTACTTC. This codes for CASSAVAGEVETQYF.

This clone was observed once. This rearrangement joins TRBV10-1 to TRBJ2-7; 11 bases align to TRBD2. From germline, CDR1 is WNHNN and CDR2 SYGVQD (reference sequence). The CDR3 is 14 residues long. Losses at the gene ends were 6 bases for V and 1 base for J; bases not matched to a gene: 2. DNA of the CDR3: TGCGCCAGCAGCACTAGCGGGAGTTCCTACGAGCAGTACTTC. Its translation is CASSTSGSSYEQYF.

The chain is built from TRBV5-1 and TRBJ2-7; a possible D gene is TRBD1 (6 bases). The V gene's germline CDR1 is SGHRS and CDR2 YFSETQ. This CDR3 is 14 amino acids long. V was clipped by 0 bases and J by 5 bases, with 12 bases between them. The CDR3 loop reads CASSLVQGADEQYF. For the CDR3, the DNA is TGCGCCAGCAGCTTGGTACAGGGAGCAGACGAGCAGTACTTC.

This chain joins TRBV11-2 and TRBJ1-3, with D perhaps TRBD1 (6 bases). CDR3 length equals 17 residues. Germline-derived CDR1 and CDR2 are SGHAT and FQNNGV. The V end was cut by 5 bases, the J end by 0 bases, with 17 bases between. The CDR3 DNA reads as TGTGCCAGCAGCCCCCCATGGGGGGGCCACTCTGGAAACACCATATATTTT. It yields the protein CASSPPWGGHSGNTIYF.

This sequence joins TRBV5-1 and TRBJ1-1; 7 bases are a match to TRBD1. This CDR3 is built from 15 residues. CDR1 is SGHRS and CDR2 is YFSETQ in the germline V gene. V lost 0 bases, J lost 4 bases, and 6 bases stayed unmatched. In nucleotides, the CDR3 is TGCGCCAGCAGCTTGGGTAATACAGGGGTCACTGAAGCTTTCTTT. It encodes CASSLGNTGVTEAFF.

The CDR3 protein is CASRPTVNYGYTF. The CDR3 DNA follows: TGTGCCAGCAGGCCGACAGTGAACTATGGCTACACCTTC. V is TRBV2 and J is TRBJ1-2, with a weak D call TRBD1 (5 bases). The CDR3 totals 13 residues. Germline V lookup: CDR1 SNHLY, CDR2 FYNNEI. Between the trimmed V and J ends, which lost 6 bases and 2 bases, there was a span of 10 bases.

There are a few counts of this clone. The rearrangement links TRBV19 to TRBJ1-1, with 10 nucleotides matching TRBD1. Trimming removed 7 bases from V and 6 bases from J; junction bases left unmatched: 2. CDR3 length equals 12 residues. Germline values: CDR1 LNHDA, CDR2 SQIVND (reference sequence). Here the CDR3 reads CASKGQGAEAFF. The CDR3 DNA is TGTGCCAGTAAAGGACAGGGGGCTGAAGCTTTCTTT.